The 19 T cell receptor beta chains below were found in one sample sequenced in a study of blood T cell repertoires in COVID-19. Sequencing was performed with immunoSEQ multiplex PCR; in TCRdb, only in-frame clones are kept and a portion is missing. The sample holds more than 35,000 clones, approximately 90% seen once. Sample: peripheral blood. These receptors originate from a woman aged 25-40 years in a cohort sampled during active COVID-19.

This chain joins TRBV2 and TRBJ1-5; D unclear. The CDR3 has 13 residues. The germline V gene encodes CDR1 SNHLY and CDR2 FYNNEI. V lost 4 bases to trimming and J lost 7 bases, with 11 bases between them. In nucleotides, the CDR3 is TGTGCCAGCAGTGGAGAGTCAAAGCAGCCCCAGCATTTT. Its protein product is CASSGESKQPQHF.

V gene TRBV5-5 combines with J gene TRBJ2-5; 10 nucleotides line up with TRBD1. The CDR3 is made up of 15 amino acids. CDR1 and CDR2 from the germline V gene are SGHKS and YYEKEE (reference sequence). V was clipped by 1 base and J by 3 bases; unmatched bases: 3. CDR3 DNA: TGTGCCAGCAGCTTGAGGGACAGGGGTGAAGAGACCCAGTACTTC. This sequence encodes CASSLRDRGEETQYF.

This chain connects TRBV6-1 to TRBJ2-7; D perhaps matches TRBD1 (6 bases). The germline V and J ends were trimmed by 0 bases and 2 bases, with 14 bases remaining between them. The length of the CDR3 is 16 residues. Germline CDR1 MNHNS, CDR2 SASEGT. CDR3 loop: CASSEARRGGAYEQYF. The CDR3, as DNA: TGTGCCAGCAGTGAAGCGCGGAGAGGGGGAGCCTACGAGCAGTACTTC.

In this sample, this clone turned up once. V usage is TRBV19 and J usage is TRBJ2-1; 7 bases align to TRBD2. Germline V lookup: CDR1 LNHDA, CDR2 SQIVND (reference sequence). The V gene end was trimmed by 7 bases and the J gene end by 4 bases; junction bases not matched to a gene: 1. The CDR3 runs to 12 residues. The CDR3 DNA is TGTGCCAGTACTAGCGGATACAATGAGCAGTTCTTC. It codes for CASTSGYNEQFF.

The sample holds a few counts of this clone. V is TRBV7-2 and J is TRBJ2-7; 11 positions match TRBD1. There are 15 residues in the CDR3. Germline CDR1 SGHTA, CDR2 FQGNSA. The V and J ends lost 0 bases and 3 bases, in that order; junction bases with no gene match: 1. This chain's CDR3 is CASSLAGTGGYEQYF. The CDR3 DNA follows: TGTGCCAGCAGCTTAGCCGGGACAGGGGGCTACGAGCAGTACTTC.

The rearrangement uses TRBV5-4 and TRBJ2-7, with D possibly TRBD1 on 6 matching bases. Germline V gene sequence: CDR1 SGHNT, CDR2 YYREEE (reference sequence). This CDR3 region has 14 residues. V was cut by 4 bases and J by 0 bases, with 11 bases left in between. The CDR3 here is CASSPGTSSYEQYF. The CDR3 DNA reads TGTGCCAGCAGCCCCGGGACAAGCTCCTACGAGCAGTACTTC.

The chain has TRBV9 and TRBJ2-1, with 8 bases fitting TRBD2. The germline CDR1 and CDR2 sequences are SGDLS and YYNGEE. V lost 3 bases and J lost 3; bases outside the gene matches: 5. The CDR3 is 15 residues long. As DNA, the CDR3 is TGTGCCAGCAGCGCCAGCGGGAGTCTCTACAATGAGCAGTTCTTC. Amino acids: CASSASGSLYNEQFF.

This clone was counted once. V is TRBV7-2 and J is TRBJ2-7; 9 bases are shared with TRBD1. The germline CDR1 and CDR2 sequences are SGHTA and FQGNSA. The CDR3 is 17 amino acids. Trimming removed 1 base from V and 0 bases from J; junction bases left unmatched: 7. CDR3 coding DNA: TGTGCCAGCAGCTTAGTCTGGACAGGGGATTTCTCCTACGAGCAGTACTTC. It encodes CASSLVWTGDFSYEQYF.

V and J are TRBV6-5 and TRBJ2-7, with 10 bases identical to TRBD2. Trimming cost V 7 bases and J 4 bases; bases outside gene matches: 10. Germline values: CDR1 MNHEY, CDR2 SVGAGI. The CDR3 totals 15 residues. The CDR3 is CASTGGGTSEYEQYF. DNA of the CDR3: TGTGCCAGCACAGGGGGGGGGACTAGCGAGTACGAGCAGTACTTC.

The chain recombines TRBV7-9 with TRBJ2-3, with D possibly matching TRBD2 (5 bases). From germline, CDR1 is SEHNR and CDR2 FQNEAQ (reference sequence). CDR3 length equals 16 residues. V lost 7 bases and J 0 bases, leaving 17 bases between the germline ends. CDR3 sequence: CASTSLSGSSTDTQYF. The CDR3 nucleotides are TGTGCCAGCACCTCTCTCAGCGGCTCTAGCACAGATACGCAGTATTTT.

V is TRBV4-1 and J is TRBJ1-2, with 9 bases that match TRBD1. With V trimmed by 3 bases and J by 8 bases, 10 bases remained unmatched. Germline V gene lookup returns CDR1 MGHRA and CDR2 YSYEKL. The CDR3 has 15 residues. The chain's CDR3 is CASSHGTGQGSGYTF. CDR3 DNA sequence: TGCGCCAGCAGCCACGGGACGGGACAGGGAAGCGGCTACACCTTC.

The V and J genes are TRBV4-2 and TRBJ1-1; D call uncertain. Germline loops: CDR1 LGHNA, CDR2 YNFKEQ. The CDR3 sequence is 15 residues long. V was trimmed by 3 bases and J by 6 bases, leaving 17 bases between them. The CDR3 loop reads CASSQGPGGRAEAFF. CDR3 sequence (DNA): TGTGCCAGCAGCCAGGGCCCCGGTGGGAGGGCTGAAGCTTTCTTT.

The CDR3 coding sequence is TGTGCCAGCAGCTTAAAGAATGAGAACCAAGAGCAGTTCTTC. Its translation: CASSLKNENQEQFF. This rearrangement joins TRBV7-9 to TRBJ2-1; D call uncertain. V was shortened by 2 bases and J by 10 bases, with 15 bases between the two germline ends. Germline lookup yields CDR1 SEHNR and CDR2 FQNEAQ (reference sequence). This CDR3 comprises 14 residues.

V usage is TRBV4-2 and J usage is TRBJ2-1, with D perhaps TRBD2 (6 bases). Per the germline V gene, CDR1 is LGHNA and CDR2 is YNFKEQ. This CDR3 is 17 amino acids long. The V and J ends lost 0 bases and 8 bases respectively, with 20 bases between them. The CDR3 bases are TGTGCCAGCAGCCAAGAAGGTACGGGAGAGGGGCGGGATGAGCAGTTCTTC. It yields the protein CASSQEGTGEGRDEQFF.

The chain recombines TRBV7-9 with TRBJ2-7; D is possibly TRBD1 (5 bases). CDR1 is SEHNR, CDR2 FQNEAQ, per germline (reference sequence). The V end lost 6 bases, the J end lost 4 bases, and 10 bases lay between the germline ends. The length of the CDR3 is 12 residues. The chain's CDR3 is CASSWGEYEQYF. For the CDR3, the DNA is TGTGCCAGCAGTTGGGGCGAATACGAGCAGTACTTC.

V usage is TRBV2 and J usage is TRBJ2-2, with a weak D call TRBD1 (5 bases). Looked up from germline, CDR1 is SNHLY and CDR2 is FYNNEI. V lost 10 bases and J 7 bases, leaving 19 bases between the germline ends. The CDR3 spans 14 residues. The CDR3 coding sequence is TGTGCCACAGGACCCCAGGGAATGGTCGGGGAGCTGTTTTTT. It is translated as CATGPQGMVGELFF.

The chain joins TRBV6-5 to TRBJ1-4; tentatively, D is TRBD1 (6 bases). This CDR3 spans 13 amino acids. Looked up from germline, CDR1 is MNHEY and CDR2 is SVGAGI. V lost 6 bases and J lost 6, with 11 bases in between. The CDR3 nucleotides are TGTGCCAGCAGACAGGGAGGGGATGAAAAACTGTTTTTT. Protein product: CASRQGGDEKLFF.

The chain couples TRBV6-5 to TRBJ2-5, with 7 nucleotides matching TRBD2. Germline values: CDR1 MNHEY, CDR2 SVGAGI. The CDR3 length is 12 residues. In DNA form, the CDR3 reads TGTGTCACGGGGGGAGTCCAAGAGACCCAGTACTTC. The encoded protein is CVTGGVQETQYF.

CDR3 loop: CASSQPQGNSYEQYF. CDR3 nucleotide sequence: TGCGCCAGCAGCCAACCACAGGGTAACTCCTACGAGCAGTACTTC. The chain recombines TRBV4-1 with TRBJ2-7; possibly TRBD1 for D (6 bases). The germline CDR1 and CDR2 sequences are MGHRA and YSYEKL. This CDR3 has 15 amino acids. V lost 2 bases, J lost 0 bases, and 11 bases lay in between.